This TCR beta chain came from a study of early stage breast cancer tumors. In the study overall: Each sample averaged around 10-fold read coverage.

Study-wide results and caveats: Tumors had approximately 2.5-fold higher T cell density than normal breast. Unsorted bulk genomic DNA sequencing lacked pairing and functional marker data.

Blood replicates held 0.5 ug DNA, tumor or normal breast approximately 1.5 ug, two each. Assay: immunoSEQ multiplex PCR; the TCRdb copy retains only in-frame clones and omits some. Of fewer than 90,000 clones listed, more than 60% are singletons. The CDR3 has 15 amino acids. V was clipped by 4 bases and J by 3 bases; unmatched bases: 5. Germline-derived CDR1 and CDR2 are MDHEN and SYDVKM. Notes on this clone: What it binds is unknown.

The clonotype originates from a person aged 55 to 75 with breast cancer. The sample consisted of blood. The genes are TRBV28 and TRBJ2-7; 11 nucleotides match TRBD1. CDR3: CASSSTGTGGYEQYF. In DNA, the CDR3 is TGTGCCAGCAGTTCAACCGGGACAGGGGGCTACGAGCAGTACTTC. The whole variable domain, filled in from reference TRBV28 and TRBJ2-7, reads DVKVTQSSRYLVKRTGEKVFLECVQDMDHENMFWYRQDPGLGLRLIYFSYDVKMKEKGDIPEGYSVSREKKERFSLILESASTNQTSMYLCASSSTGTGGYEQYFGPGTRLTVT.